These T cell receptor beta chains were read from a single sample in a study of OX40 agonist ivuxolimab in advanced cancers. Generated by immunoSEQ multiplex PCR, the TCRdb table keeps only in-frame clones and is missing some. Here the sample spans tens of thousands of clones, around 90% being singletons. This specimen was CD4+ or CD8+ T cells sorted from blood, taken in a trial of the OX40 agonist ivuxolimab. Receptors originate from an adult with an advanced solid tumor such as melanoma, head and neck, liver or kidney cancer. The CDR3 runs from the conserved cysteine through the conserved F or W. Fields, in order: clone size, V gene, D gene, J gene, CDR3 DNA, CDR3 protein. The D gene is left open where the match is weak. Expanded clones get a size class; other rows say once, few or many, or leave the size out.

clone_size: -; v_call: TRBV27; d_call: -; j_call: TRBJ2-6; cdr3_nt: TGTGCCAGCACTGGGGACGGACGGCTTGGGGCCAACGTCCTGACTTTC; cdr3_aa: CASTGDGRLGANVLTF
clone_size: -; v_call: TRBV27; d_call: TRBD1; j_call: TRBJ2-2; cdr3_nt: TGTGCCAGCAGCACGATTCAGACAGGGACGAACACCGGGGAGCTGTTTTTT; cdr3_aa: CASSTIQTGTNTGELFF
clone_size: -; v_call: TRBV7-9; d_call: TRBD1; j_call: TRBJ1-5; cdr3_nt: TGTGCCAGCAGCTTATCGTCAGGGGGCTTTTCTCAGCCCCAGCATTTT; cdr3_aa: CASSLSSGGFSQPQHF
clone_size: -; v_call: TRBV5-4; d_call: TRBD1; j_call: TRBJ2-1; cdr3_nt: TGTGCCAGCAGCTTCCGGGACAGTTCTCGGAATGAGCAGTTCTTC; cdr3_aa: CASSFRDSSRNEQFF
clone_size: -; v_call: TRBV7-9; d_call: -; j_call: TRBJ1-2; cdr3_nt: TGTGCCAGCAGCTTAGACCCAGGGCGGGACTATGGCTACACCTTC; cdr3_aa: CASSLDPGRDYGYTF
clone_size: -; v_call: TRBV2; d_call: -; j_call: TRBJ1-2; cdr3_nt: TGTGCCAGCGAATATACGGGTTTTAACTATGGCTACACCTTC; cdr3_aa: CASEYTGFNYGYTF
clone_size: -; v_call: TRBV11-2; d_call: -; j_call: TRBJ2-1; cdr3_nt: TGTGCCAGCACCCCTTACAGACCGGGACCCACCAATGAGCAGTTCTTC; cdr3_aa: CASTPYRPGPTNEQFF
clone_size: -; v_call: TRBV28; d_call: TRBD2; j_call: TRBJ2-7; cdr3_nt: TGTGCCAGCAGCGGACTAGCGGGAGTCTCCTACGAGCAGTACTTC; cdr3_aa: CASSGLAGVSYEQYF
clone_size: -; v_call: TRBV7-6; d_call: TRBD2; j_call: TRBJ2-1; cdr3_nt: TGTGCCAGCAGCTCCACACTAGCGGGGGGTCGGAGCTCCTACAATGAGCAGTTCTTC; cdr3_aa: CASSSTLAGGRSSYNEQFF
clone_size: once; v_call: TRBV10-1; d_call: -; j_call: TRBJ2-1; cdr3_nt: TGCGCCAGCAGGCTCACTAGTAGCCCCGTCTATGAGCAGTTCTTC; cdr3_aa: CASRLTSSPVYEQFF
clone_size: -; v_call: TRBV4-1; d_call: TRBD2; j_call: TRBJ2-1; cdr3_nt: TGCGCCAGCAGCCAGGGCGGGGGTAGGAATGAGCAGTTCTTC; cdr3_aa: CASSQGGGRNEQFF
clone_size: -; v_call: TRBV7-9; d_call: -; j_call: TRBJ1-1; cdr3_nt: TGTGCCAGCAGCTTAGCCGTGGGGGGTATCACTGAAGCTTTCTTT; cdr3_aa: CASSLAVGGITEAFF
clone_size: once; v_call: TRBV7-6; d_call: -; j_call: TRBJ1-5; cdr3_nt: TGTGCCAGCAGCTTAGGGGGGGACCCGAATCAGCCCCAGCATTTT; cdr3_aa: CASSLGGDPNQPQHF
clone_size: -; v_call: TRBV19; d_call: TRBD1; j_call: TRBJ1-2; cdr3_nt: TGTGCCAGTAGTATAACAGGGGGGGCTCTTGGCTACACCTTC; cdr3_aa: CASSITGGALGYTF
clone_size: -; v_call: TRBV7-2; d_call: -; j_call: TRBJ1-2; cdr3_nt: TGTGCCAGCAGAGAAGGCGCCTGGGGCTACACCTTC; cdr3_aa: CASREGAWGYTF
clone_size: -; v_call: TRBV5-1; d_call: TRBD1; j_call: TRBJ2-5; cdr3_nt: TGCGCCAGACTCCAGGGGGCCCCTTGGGAGACCCAGTACTTC; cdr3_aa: CARLQGAPWETQYF
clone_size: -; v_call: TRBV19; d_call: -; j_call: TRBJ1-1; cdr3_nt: TGTGCCAGTGTAACCGTTGATGAAGCTTTCTTT; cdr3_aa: CASVTVDEAFF
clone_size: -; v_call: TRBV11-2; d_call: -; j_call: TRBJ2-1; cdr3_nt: TGTGCCAGCAGCTTCCTAAGCGACTACAATGAGCAGTTCTTC; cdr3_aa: CASSFLSDYNEQFF
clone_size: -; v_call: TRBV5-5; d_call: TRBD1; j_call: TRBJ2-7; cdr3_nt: TGTGCCAGCAGGCACCGGGACAGCTCCTACGAGCAGTACTTC; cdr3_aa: CASRHRDSSYEQYF
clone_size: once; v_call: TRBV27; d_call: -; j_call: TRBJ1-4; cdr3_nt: TGTGCCAGCAGTATGGGGCTCGGGGGAACTAATGAAAAACTGTTTTTT; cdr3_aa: CASSMGLGGTNEKLFF
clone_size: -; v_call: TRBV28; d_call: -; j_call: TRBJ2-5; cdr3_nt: TGTGCCAGCAGGTCGATAGGGGGGCCAGAGACCCAGTACTTC; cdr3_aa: CASRSIGGPETQYF
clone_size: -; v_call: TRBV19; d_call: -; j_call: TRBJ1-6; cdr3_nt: TGTGCCAGTACCACATGGGGGTACAGACATTCACCCCTCCACTTT; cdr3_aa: CASTTWGYRHSPLHF
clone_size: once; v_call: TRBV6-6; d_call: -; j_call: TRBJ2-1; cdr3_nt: TGTGCCAGCACCGCGGACAGCTACAATGAGCAGTTCTTC; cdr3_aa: CASTADSYNEQFF
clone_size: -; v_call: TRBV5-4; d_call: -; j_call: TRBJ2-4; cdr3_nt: TGTGCCAGCAGCTTTAGAGACTCAGGGGACATTCAGTACTTC; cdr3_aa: CASSFRDSGDIQYF
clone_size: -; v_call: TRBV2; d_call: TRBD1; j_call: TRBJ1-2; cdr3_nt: TGTGCCAGGGGACAGGTGGGGAACTATGGCTACACCTTC; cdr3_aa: CARGQVGNYGYTF